These T cell receptor beta chains were read from a single sample in a study of blood T cells in healthy people across ages. TCRdb fed the 5' RACE reads into MiXCR, producing one record per CDR3 protein. The table records about 1.6 million distinct CDR3 sequences, roughly 32% of them present only once. What was sequenced was blood. The receptors come from a woman aged 25 to 39 in good health. CDR3s include the opening cysteine and the closing phenylalanine or tryptophan. D genes are given only for firm matches. Expanded clones are given a class, and other clones once, few, many or no size at all.

size	D	J	V	DNA	CDR3
many	NA	TRBJ1-4	TRBV7-9	TGTGCCAGCAGCCACCCCATTGGAAGTCTGTTTTTT	CASSHPIGSLFF
NA	NA	TRBJ2-7	TRBV12-3/TRBV12-4	TGTGCCAGCAGTTTTGTCTGGGGCCACAGCGAGCAGTACTTC	CASSFVWGHSEQYF
NA	TRBD2	TRBJ2-1	TRBV9	TGTGCCAGCAGCGTAAGAGGTAGCGGGGGTGACAATGAGCAGTTCTTC	CASSVRGSGGDNEQFF
many	TRBD2	TRBJ2-5	TRBV7-9	TGTGCCAGCAGCTCTAGGGGAGGGACTCAAGAGACCCAGTACTTC	CASSSRGGTQETQYF
NA	TRBD1	TRBJ2-7	TRBV9	TGTGCCAGCAGCGGCGCTCTGGACAGGGCCTACGAGCAGTACTTC	CASSGALDRAYEQYF
NA	NA	TRBJ1-1	TRBV6-2/TRBV6-3	TGTGCCAGCAGTTATTCCAGGAGCACTGAAGCTTTCTTT	CASSYSRSTEAFF
NA	NA	TRBJ1-2	TRBV7-2	TGTGCCAGCAGCTTAGAGCAGGGGAGAAACTATGGCTACACCTTC	CASSLEQGRNYGYTF
few	NA	TRBJ1-1	TRBV27	TGTGCCAGCAGCCGACGAGTTTTTAACACTGAAGCTTTCTTT	CASSRRVFNTEAFF
NA	NA	TRBJ1-1	TRBV6-5	TGTGCCAGCAGTTACTCGATCTCGACAGGAGTCATGAACACTGAAGCTTTCTTT	CASSYSISTGVMNTEAFF
many	NA	TRBJ2-3	TRBV20-1	TGCAGTGCTAACCACCCGGAGAGGAGCACAGATACGCAGTATTTT	CSANHPERSTDTQYF
NA	NA	TRBJ2-1	TRBV7-9	TGTGCCAGCAGCTTAGTCATCGGAGATGAGCAGTTCTTC	CASSLVIGDEQFF
NA	NA	TRBJ2-3	TRBV20-1	TGCAGTGCTAGTTGGACTTCTCACAGGGCAGATACGCAGTATTTT	CSASWTSHRADTQYF
NA	TRBD1	TRBJ2-1	TRBV4-1	TGCGCCAGCAGCCTCCAGCCCGGGACAGGGTTCTACAATGAGCAGTTCTTC	CASSLQPGTGFYNEQFF
few	NA	TRBJ2-7	TRBV7-2	TGTGCCAGCAGCTTAGACAGCAACGAGCAGTACTTC	CASSLDSNEQYF
NA	NA	TRBJ2-5	TRBV18	TGTGCCAGCTCACCCCGCGGGGCGGCCGGGGAGACCCAGTACTTC	CASSPRGAAGETQYF
many	NA	TRBJ2-7	TRBV5-1	TGCGCCAGCAGCGGCAGGGGAATTCGCTCCTACGAGCAGTACTTC	CASSGRGIRSYEQYF
NA	NA	TRBJ2-1	TRBV7-9	TGTGCCAGCAGCCCGTCAGGGACAAGATCCTACAATGAGCAGTTCTTC	CASSPSGTRSYNEQFF
NA	NA	TRBJ2-7	TRBV4-1	TGCGCCAGCAGCCAAGAGTCCACAGGATTATCCTACGAGCAGTACTTC	CASSQESTGLSYEQYF
NA	NA	TRBJ1-1	TRBV20-1	TGCAGTGCTAGGAACAGATTGAACACTGAAGCTTTCTTT	CSARNRLNTEAFF
NA	TRBD2	TRBJ2-3	TRBV6-1	TGTGCCAGCATCGGACTAGCGGGAGAAAGTGATACGCAGTATTTT	CASIGLAGESDTQYF
few	NA	TRBJ1-1	TRBV27	TGTGCCAGCAGTTCGGGTACGGGGGCCAGGATTCACACTGAAGCTTTCTTT	CASSSGTGARIHTEAFF
few	TRBD1	TRBJ2-7	TRBV18	TGTGCCAGCTCACCACCAGGGGACAGGGGTAACGAGCAGTACTTC	CASSPPGDRGNEQYF
NA	NA	TRBJ2-4	TRBV20-1	TGCAGCCCCAAACTGGGAAACGGAGAGCAGTACTTC	CSPKLGNGEQYF
NA	TRBD2	TRBJ2-2	TRBV3-1	TGTGCCAGCAGCCAAGATCTGTTGACTAGCGTACATACCGGGGAGCTGTTTTTT	CASSQDLLTSVHTGELFF
NA	TRBD2	TRBJ2-6	TRBV30	TGTGCCTGGAGTGTTGAACCGGGACTAAGCTCTGGGGCCAACGTCCTGACTTTC	CAWSVEPGLSSGANVLTF
NA	TRBD2	TRBJ2-7	TRBV28	TGTGCCAGCAGTGCGAGGATCTATGGACTAGCGGGGCTTGGCGAGCAGTACTTC	CASSARIYGLAGLGEQYF
NA	NA	TRBJ2-7	TRBV11-1	TGTGCCAGCAGCTTAGCTCCCCCGCAGGGGAGAGTCTACGAGCAGTACTTC	CASSLAPPQGRVYEQYF
NA	TRBD2	TRBJ2-5	TRBV9	TGTGCCAGCAGCCCCAGGGACTACCCTCAAGAGACCCAGTACTTC	CASSPRDYPQETQYF
NA	NA	TRBJ2-7	TRBV6-2/TRBV6-3	TGTGCCAGCAGTTTGCTTCTTGCGGCGGCGAAACCGTACAATGAGCAGTACTTC	CASSLLLAAAKPYNEQYF
few	NA	TRBJ2-7	TRBV11-1	TGTGCCAGCAGCTTAGGAGTTTCTCCAGGGAATGACGAGCAGTACTTC	CASSLGVSPGNDEQYF
few	NA	TRBJ2-7	TRBV6-1	TGTGCCAGCAAGAAACAGGGCCATGACGAGCAGTACTTC	CASKKQGHDEQYF
few	NA	TRBJ2-1	TRBV3-1	TGTGCCAGCAGCCAAGACGCAGGGATTGTCTACAATGAGCAGTTCTTC	CASSQDAGIVYNEQFF
NA	TRBD2	TRBJ2-3	TRBV6-1	TGTGCCAGCAGTGAGCCCGGGGGGAGGCGCAGATGGGCAGATACGCAGTATTTT	CASSEPGGRRRWADTQYF
NA	TRBD1	TRBJ2-4	TRBV6-5	TGTGCCAGCAGGGCGGGACAGGGCGAAACTAAAAGGGTGCAGTACTTC	CASRAGQGETKRVQYF
NA	NA	TRBJ2-5	TRBV18	TGTGCCAGCTCAGCCTCACCGAAAGAGACCCAGTACTTC	CASSASPKETQYF
NA	NA	TRBJ1-2	TRBV2	TGTGCCAGCAGTGATGGGGCTGCCTTTAACTATGGCTGCACCTTC	CASSDGAAFNYGCTF
many	NA	TRBJ2-7	TRBV27	TGTGCCAGCAGCTCCGGACCAGCCTACGAGCAGTACTTC	CASSSGPAYEQYF
few	NA	TRBJ1-2	TRBV6-4	TGTGCCAGCAGTGAACACGTGGGGGACAATGGCTACACCTTC	CASSEHVGDNGYTF
few	NA	TRBJ2-2	TRBV7-2	TGTGCCAGCAGCTTAGGCAGGGGCACCGGGGAGCTGTTTTTT	CASSLGRGTGELFF
few	NA	TRBJ2-1	TRBV20-1	TGCAGTGCTACGAGCCCGCACAATGAGCAGTTCTTC	CSATSPHNEQFF
few	NA	TRBJ2-7	TRBV6-1	TGTGCCAGCAGTGCAATAAGGATGCACGAGCAGTACTTC	CASSAIRMHEQYF
NA	NA	TRBJ2-7	TRBV2	TGTGCCAGCAGAAGGGGGATCAACGAGCAGTACTTC	CASRRGINEQYF
NA	TRBD1	TRBJ1-2	TRBV6-1	TGTGCCAGTTACCGGGACAGGGAACGACCTAACTATGGCTACACCTTC	CASYRDRERPNYGYTF
few	NA	TRBJ2-7	TRBV25-1	TGTGCCGGCAGGCCCCCGGGATCGTTCGAGCAGTACTTC	CAGRPPGSFEQYF
NA	NA	TRBJ1-6	TRBV20-1	TGCAGTGCTAGAGATTCAAGGAGGTATAATTCACCCCTCCACTTT	CSARDSRRYNSPLHF
NA	NA	TRBJ2-6	TRBV9	TGTGCCAGCAGCATAAGGAGGACAGACCTCTCTGGGGCCAACGTCCTGACTTTC	CASSIRRTDLSGANVLTF
many	NA	TRBJ2-3	TRBV29-1	TGCAGCGTTGTCGGCGGGTCGGGGAGCACAGATACGCAGTATTTT	CSVVGGSGSTDTQYF
many	NA	TRBJ2-1	TRBV10-3	TGTGCCATCACCCCTGGTGGGGGGCCGGACAATGAGCAGTTCTTC	CAITPGGGPDNEQFF
NA	NA	TRBJ1-4	TRBV5-5	TGTACCAGCACCCTATCGCCCCCAGGGGAAAAACTGTTTTTT	CTSTLSPPGEKLFF
NA	TRBD1	TRBJ1-6	TRBV20-1	TGCAGTGCTAGAAAAGAGCCCGGGACAGGATATTCACCCCTCCACTTT	CSARKEPGTGYSPLHF
NA	NA	TRBJ2-1	TRBV6-1	TGTGCCAGCAGCCAGTTGGGTCGCGATGAGCAGTTCTTC	CASSQLGRDEQFF
NA	NA	TRBJ2-5	TRBV5-1	TGCGCCAGCAGCAACGACCAGGGGCCCCAAGAGACCCAGTACTTC	CASSNDQGPQETQYF
NA	NA	TRBJ1-2	TRBV5-1	TGCGCCAGCAGCTTGCCCGGGATCGGGTATGGCTACACCTTC	CASSLPGIGYGYTF
NA	NA	TRBJ2-1	TRBV24-1	TGTGCCACCGGTGACGATCCTCGGTCCGCCGACCGCTACTACAATGAGCAGTTCTTC	CATGDDPRSADRYYNEQFF
few	NA	TRBJ2-1	TRBV5-1	TGCGCCAGCAGCTTTACAGATTCGATCTACAATGAGCAGTTCTTC	CASSFTDSIYNEQFF
NA	NA	TRBJ2-7	TRBV3-1	TGTGCCAGCAGCCAAGAAAAAGGACACGAGCAGTACTTC	CASSQEKGHEQYF
few	NA	TRBJ2-3	TRBV4-1	TGCGCCAGCAGCCACGGGCTAAGCACAGATACGCAGTATTTT	CASSHGLSTDTQYF
NA	TRBD1	TRBJ1-5	TRBV20-1	TGCAGTGCTAGTATGGGACAGGGACATCAGCCCCAGCATTTT	CSASMGQGHQPQHF
few	NA	TRBJ1-5	TRBV20-1	TGCAGTGCTAGTACGGGACGTTTGAATCAGCCCCAGCATTTT	CSASTGRLNQPQHF
NA	NA	TRBJ1-4	TRBV4-2	TGTGCCAGCAGCTTCCGGGACCTCGACTGGAGGGAAAAACTGTTTTTT	CASSFRDLDWREKLFF